This T cell receptor (beta chain) stems from a study of blood T cell repertoires in COVID-19. The V gene end was trimmed by 2 bases and the J gene end by 7 bases; junction bases not matched to a gene: 2. The V gene's germline CDR1 is SGHVS and CDR2 FNYEAQ. The CDR3 totals 14 residues. Profiling relied on immunoSEQ multiplex PCR, and the TCRdb table lists in-frame clones only, not all of them. The sample contains 250,000 to 350,000 clones, more than 85% of which appear only once. Material for sequencing was peripheral blood. The source of this sequence is a man aged 25 to 40 with acute or convalescent COVID-19. V usage is TRBV7-6 and J usage is TRBJ2-1, with 10 positions matching TRBD2. This chain's CDR3 is CASSLLAGANEQFF. The CDR3 DNA reads TGTGCCAGCAGCTTACTAGCGGGAGCGAATGAGCAGTTCTTC.